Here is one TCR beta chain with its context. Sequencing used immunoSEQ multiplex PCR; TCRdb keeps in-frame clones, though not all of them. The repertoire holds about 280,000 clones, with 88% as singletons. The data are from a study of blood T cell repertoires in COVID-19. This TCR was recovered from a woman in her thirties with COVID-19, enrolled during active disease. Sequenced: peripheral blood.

This chain's CDR3 is CASSQDRGAQQYF. CDR3 nucleotides: TGTGCCAGCAGCCAAGATAGGGGCGCACAGCAGTACTTC. This chain uses TRBV14 with TRBJ2-7; D may be TRBD1 (5 bases). The CDR3 is made up of 13 amino acids. Germline-derived CDR1 and CDR2 are SGHDN and FVKESK. V lost 0 bases and J lost 8, with 11 bases in between.